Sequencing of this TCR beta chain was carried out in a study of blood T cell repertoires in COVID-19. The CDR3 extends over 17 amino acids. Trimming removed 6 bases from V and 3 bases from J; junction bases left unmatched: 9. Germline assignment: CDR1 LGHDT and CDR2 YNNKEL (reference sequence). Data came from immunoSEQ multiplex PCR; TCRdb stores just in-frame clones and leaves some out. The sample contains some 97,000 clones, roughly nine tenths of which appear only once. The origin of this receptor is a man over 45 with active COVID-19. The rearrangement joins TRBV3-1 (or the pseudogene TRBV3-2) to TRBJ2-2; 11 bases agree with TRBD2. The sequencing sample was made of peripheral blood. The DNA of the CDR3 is TGTGCCAGCAGAGGACTAGCGGGTGGTTTTTACACCGGGGAGCTGTTTTTT. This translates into CASRGLAGGFYTGELFF.